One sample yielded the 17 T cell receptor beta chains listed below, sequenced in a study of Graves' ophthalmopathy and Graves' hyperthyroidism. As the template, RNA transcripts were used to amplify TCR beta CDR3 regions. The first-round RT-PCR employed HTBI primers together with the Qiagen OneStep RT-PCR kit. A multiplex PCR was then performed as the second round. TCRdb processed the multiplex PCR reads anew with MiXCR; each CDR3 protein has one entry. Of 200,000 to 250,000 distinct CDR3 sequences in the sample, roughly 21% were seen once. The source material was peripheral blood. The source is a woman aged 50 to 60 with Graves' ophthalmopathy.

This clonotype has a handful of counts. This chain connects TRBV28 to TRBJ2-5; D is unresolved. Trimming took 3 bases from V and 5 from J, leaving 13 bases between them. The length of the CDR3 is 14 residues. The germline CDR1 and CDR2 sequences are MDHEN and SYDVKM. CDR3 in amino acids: CASSFIFSWETQYF. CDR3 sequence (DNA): TGTGCCAGCAGTTTTATTTTTAGCTGGGAGACCCAGTACTTC.

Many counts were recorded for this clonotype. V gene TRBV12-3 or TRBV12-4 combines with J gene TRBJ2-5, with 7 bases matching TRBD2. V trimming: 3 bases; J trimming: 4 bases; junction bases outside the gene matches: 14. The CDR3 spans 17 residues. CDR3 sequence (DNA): TGTGCCAGCAGTTTCAGACGAGTGGCGGGAGATCCAGAGACCCAGTACTTC. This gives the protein CASSFRRVAGDPETQYF.

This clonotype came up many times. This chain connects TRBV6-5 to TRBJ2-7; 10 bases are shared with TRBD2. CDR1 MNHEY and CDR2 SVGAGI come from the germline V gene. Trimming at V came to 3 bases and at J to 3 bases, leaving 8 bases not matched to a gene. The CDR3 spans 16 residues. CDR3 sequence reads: CASSYPVASGSYEQYF. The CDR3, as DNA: TGTGCCAGCAGTTATCCCGTTGCTAGCGGGAGCTACGAGCAGTACTTC.

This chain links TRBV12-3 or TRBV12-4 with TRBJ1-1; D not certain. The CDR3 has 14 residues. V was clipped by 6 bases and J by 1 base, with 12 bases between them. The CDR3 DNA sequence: TGTGCCAGCAGCTCCCCGGTCGGGAACACTGAAGCTTTCTTT. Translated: CASSSPVGNTEAFF.

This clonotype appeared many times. The CDR3 bases are TGTGCCAGCAGCTTCGGGGGGTCTGGGGCCAACGTCCTGACTTTC. Its protein product is CASSFGGSGANVLTF. The rearrangement joins TRBV7-3 to TRBJ2-6; 7 nucleotides match TRBD2. The CDR3 is made up of 15 amino acids. The ends lost 3 bases at V and 1 base at J; junction bases unmatched: 0. Germline V gene sequence: CDR1 SGHTA, CDR2 FQGTGA.

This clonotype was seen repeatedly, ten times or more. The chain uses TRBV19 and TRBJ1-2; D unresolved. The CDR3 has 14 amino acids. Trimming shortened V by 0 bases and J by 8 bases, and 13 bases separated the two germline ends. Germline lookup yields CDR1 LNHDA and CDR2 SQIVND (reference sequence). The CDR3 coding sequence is TGTGCCAGTAGTATAGAGGGAGGGCAAAGCGGCTACACCTTC. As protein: CASSIEGGQSGYTF. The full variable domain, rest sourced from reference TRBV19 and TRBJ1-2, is DGGITQSPKYLFRKEGQNVTLSCEQNLNHDAMYWYRQDPGQGLRLIYYSQIVNDFQKGDIAEGYSVSREKKESFPLTVTSAQKNPTAFYLCASSIEGGQSGYTFGSGTRLTVV.

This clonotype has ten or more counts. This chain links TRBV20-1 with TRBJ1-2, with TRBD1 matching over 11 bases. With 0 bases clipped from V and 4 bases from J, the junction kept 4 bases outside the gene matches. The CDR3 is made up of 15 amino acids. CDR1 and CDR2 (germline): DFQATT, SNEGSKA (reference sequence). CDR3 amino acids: CSARDRDRGFYGYTF. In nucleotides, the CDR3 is TGCAGTGCTAGAGATCGGGACAGGGGGTTCTATGGCTACACCTTC.

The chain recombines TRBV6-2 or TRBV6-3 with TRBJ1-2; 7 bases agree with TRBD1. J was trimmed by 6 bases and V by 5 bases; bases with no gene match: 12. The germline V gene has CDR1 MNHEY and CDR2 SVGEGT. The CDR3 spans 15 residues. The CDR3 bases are TGTGCCAGCAGTGACCTAGGGGGCGCGTCTAATGGCTACACCTTC. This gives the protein CASSDLGGASNGYTF.

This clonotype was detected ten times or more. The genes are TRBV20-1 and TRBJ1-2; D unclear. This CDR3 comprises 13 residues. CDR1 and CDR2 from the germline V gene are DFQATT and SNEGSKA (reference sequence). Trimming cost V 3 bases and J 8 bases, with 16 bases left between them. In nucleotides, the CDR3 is TGCAGTGCTAGCGGGGATGCAGGCCTAGGCTACACCTTC. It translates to CSASGDAGLGYTF.

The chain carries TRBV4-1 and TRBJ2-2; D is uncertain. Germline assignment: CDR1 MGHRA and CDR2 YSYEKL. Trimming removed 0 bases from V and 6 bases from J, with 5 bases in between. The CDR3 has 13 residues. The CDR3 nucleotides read TGCGCCAGCAGCCAAGACTTCGCCGGGGAGCTGTTTTTT. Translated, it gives CASSQDFAGELFF.

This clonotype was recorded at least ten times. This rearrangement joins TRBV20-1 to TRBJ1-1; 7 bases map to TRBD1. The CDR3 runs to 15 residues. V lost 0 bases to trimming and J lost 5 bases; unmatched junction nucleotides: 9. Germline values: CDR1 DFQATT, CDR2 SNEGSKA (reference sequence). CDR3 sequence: CSARDQRGPGTEAFF. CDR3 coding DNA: TGCAGTGCTAGAGATCAAAGGGGGCCGGGGACTGAAGCTTTCTTT.

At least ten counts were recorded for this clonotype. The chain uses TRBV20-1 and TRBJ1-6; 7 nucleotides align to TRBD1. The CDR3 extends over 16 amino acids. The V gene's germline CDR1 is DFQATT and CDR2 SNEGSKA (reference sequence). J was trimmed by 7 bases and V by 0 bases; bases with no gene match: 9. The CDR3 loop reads CSARDRVGTENSPLHF. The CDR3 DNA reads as TGCAGTGCTAGAGATCGAGTGGGGACAGAAAATTCACCCCTCCACTTT.

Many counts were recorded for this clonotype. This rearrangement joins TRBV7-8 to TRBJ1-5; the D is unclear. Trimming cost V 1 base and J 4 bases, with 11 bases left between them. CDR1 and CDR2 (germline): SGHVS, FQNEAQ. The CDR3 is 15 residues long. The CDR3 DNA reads TGTGCCAGCAGCTTAGACACCCTTAGAAATCAGCCCCAGCATTTT. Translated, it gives CASSLDTLRNQPQHF.

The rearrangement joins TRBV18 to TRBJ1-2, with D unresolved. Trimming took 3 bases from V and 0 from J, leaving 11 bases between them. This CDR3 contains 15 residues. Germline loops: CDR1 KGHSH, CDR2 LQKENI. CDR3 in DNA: TGTGCCAGCTCACCCGATGGGAGCGCTAACTATGGCTACACCTTC. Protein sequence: CASSPDGSANYGYTF.

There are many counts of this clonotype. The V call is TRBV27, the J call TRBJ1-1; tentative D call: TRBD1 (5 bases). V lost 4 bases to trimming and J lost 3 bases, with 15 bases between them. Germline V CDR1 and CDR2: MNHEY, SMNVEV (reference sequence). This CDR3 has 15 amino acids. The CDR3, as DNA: TGTGCCAGCAGTTGGGACGGGGCACATTACACTGAAGCTTTCTTT. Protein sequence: CASSWDGAHYTEAFF.

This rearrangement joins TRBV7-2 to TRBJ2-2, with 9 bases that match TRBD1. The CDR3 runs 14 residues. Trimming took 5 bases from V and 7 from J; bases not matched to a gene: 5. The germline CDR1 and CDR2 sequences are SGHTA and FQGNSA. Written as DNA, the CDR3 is TGTGCCAGCAGCCGGACAGGGGAGGTCGGGGAGCTGTTTTTT. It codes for CASSRTGEVGELFF.

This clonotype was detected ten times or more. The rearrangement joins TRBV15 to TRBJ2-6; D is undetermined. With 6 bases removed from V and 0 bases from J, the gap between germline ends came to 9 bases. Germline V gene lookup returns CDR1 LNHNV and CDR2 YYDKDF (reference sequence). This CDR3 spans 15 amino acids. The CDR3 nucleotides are TGTGCCACCAGGACTGGATACTCTGGGGCCAACGTCCTGACTTTC. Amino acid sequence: CATRTGYSGANVLTF.